Presented here are 14 T cell receptor beta chains from one specimen sequenced in a study of cytomegalovirus exposure and HLA in healthy donors. PCR employed 60 Vbeta and 13 Jbeta primers. The data were produced by immunoSEQ multiplex PCR, yet TCRdb's version contains in-frame clones alone and is incomplete. The repertoire consists of 80,000 or so clones, with roughly 80% occurring once and the leading ten covering around 4.2%. The sample comprised PBMCs. Receptor source: a man aged 35-49 years in good health and CMV-seronegative.

The V call is TRBV7-6, the J call TRBJ2-5; 7 bases map to TRBD1. The J call could be wrong; TRBJ2-7 is a better fit for the DNA end. The CDR3 is 13 residues long. The germline CDR1 and CDR2 sequences are SGHVS and FNYEAQ. CDR3 sequence: CASSSQGAYEQYF. Written as DNA, the CDR3 is TGTGCCAGCAGCTCTCAGGGGGCCTACGAGCAGTACTTC.

The chain couples TRBV27 to TRBJ1-5; D is unresolved. The germline gives CDR1 MNHEY, CDR2 SMNVEV (reference sequence). Trimming took off 8 bases at V and 1 base at J, with 6 bases between the two ends. The CDR3 extends over 12 amino acids. CDR3 DNA: TGTGCCAGCGGCAGAAGCAATCAGCCCCAGCATTTT. Residues: CASGRSNQPQHF.

The chain is built from TRBV9 and TRBJ2-1; TRBD1 aligns across 9 bases. The V gene end was trimmed by 3 bases and the J gene end by 4 bases; junction bases not matched to a gene: 5. The CDR3 runs to 15 residues. Germline assignment: CDR1 SGDLS and CDR2 YYNGEE. CDR3 in DNA: TGTGCCAGCAGCGCAGAACAGGGGGCGTACAATGAGCAGTTCTTC. Translating gives CASSAEQGAYNEQFF. Full variable domain (missing parts from reference TRBV9 and TRBJ2-1): DSGVTQTPKHLITATGQRVTLRCSPRSGDLSVYWYQQSLDQGLQFLIQYYNGEERAKGNILERFSAQQFPDLHSELNLSSLELGDSALYFCASSAEQGAYNEQFFGPGTRLTVL.

This clone was seen more than once but under ten times. V gene TRBV27 combines with J gene TRBJ2-5; tentative D call: TRBD2 (7 bases). V lost 2 bases and J lost 7, with 17 bases in between. The CDR3 runs to 15 residues. Germline V gene lookup returns CDR1 MNHEY and CDR2 SMNVEV (reference sequence). CDR3 sequence (DNA): TGTGCCAGCAGTTTAGAGGGGGGGCGGTACGGGACCCAGTACTTC. This sequence encodes CASSLEGGRYGTQYF.

This clone was seen a handful of times. The chain joins TRBV5-6 to TRBJ2-5; 8 positions agree with TRBD2. Germline values: CDR1 SGHDT, CDR2 YYEEEE. The junction had 6 bases not matched to a gene; V was cut back by 4 bases and J by 4 bases. This CDR3 comprises 14 residues. CDR3 sequence reads: CASSRSGGSETQYF. DNA of the CDR3: TGTGCCAGCAGCCGATCGGGGGGGTCAGAGACCCAGTACTTC.

The V gene is TRBV27, the J gene TRBJ1-2, with 9 bases identical to TRBD1. The junction had 4 bases not matched to a gene; V was cut back by 6 bases and J by 5 bases. The CDR3 covers 13 residues. Germline CDR1 and CDR2: MNHEY and SMNVEV (reference sequence). The CDR3: CASRVGQGYGYTF. CDR3 nucleotides: TGTGCCAGCAGAGTAGGACAGGGGTATGGCTACACCTTC.

V gene TRBV19 combines with J gene TRBJ1-1, with TRBD1 identical over 7 bases. The CDR3 runs 15 residues. With 6 bases clipped from V and 6 bases from J, the junction kept 13 bases outside the gene matches. Per the germline V gene, CDR1 is LNHDA and CDR2 is SQIVND (reference sequence). In DNA form, the CDR3 reads TGTGCCAGTAGCCTCAAGACAGGGCCCATCTCTGAAGCTTTCTTT. It codes for CASSLKTGPISEAFF.

The chain joins TRBV4-3 to TRBJ2-7, with a tentative D call TRBD1 (5 bases). CDR3 length equals 15 residues. Germline assignment: CDR1 LGHNA and CDR2 YSLEER. The V and J ends lost 0 bases and 3 bases respectively, with 12 bases between them. The CDR3 loop is CASSQDSQGVYEQYF. In nucleotides, the CDR3 is TGCGCCAGCAGCCAAGATAGCCAAGGGGTCTACGAGCAGTACTTC.

The V and J genes are TRBV30 and TRBJ2-7; a possible D gene is TRBD2 (5 bases). V was cut by 1 base and J by 4 bases, with 8 bases left in between. Germline lookup yields CDR1 GTSNPN and CDR2 SVGIG (reference sequence). The CDR3 covers 12 residues. CDR3 residues: CAWSGGPYEQYF. As DNA, the CDR3 is TGTGCCTGGAGTGGAGGGCCTTACGAGCAGTACTTC.

The V gene is TRBV18, the J gene TRBJ1-1, with 7 bases aligning to TRBD1. CDR3 length equals 15 residues. V shed 1 base and J 1 base; nucleotides not matched to a gene: 3. Germline lookup yields CDR1 KGHSH and CDR2 LQKENI. In DNA form, the CDR3 reads TGTGCCAGCTCACCACTGGGGACAGAGAACACTGAAGCTTTCTTT. The encoded protein is CASSPLGTENTEAFF.

The J gene is TRBJ2-7, the V gene TRBV10-3; TRBD1 matches 8 bases. CDR3 size: 15 residues. Unmatched junction bases numbered 5, after V lost 3 bases and J lost 1 base. Germline CDR1 ENHRY, CDR2 SYGVKD. CDR3 amino acids: CAISDGTGGSYEQYF. The CDR3 DNA sequence: TGTGCCATCAGTGACGGAACAGGGGGTTCCTACGAGCAGTACTTC.

This clone was counted between two and nine times. The CDR3 DNA reads TGTGCCAGCAGTCCATCCGGGGCGGGAAACAATGAGCAGTTCTTC. Its protein is CASSPSGAGNNEQFF. The chain employs TRBV28 and TRBJ2-1, with D possibly being TRBD2 (6 bases). The germline V and J ends were trimmed by 5 bases and 5 bases, with 16 bases remaining between them. CDR3 length: 15 residues. From germline, CDR1 is MDHEN and CDR2 SYDVKM.

This rearrangement joins TRBV29-1 to TRBJ1-2; maybe TRBD1 (6 bases). Trimming removed 7 bases at V and 4 bases at J, with 13 bases between. Germline-derived CDR1 and CDR2 are SQVTM and ANQGSEA. The CDR3 spans 12 residues. The CDR3: CSAVTGSYGYTF. The CDR3 DNA follows: TGCAGCGCCGTTACAGGGTCCTATGGCTACACCTTC.

The rearrangement joins TRBV27 to TRBJ2-3; 14 bases fit TRBD2. This CDR3 spans 15 amino acids. The V gene's germline CDR1 is MNHEY and CDR2 SMNVEV (reference sequence). With V trimmed by 8 bases and J by 6 bases, 7 bases remained unmatched. The CDR3 is CASLRLAGGPDTQYF. In nucleotides, the CDR3 is TGTGCCAGCCTCAGACTAGCGGGAGGGCCGGATACGCAGTATTTT.